The 27 T cell receptor beta chains presented below share a single source sample, sequenced in a study of T-cell reconstitution after alpha-beta-depleted transplantation in children (dated by TCRdb to 2015 to 2016). Library prep was done by PCR. These reads were obtained on an Illumina HiSeq 2500. TCR library preparation used molecular barcoding, with unique molecular identifiers applied to normalize quantification of the TCRbeta repertoire. The public sequencing data were trimmed at Q25 with fastp and processed into clonotypes with MiXCR by TCRdb, which kept only in-frame beta chains. Duplicate CDR3 protein sequences are folded into a single record with the most common DNA and genes. The sample table shows 300,000 or so distinct CDR3 sequences, and more than 9% are seen once. Around 10% of the sample is taken by the ten largest. The material sequenced was PBMCs from the stem cell graft donor, taken from the stem cell graft. The origin of the receptors is a human donor who donated a stem cell graft to a child with SCID.

The chain carries TRBV6-5 and TRBJ2-5; D perhaps matches TRBD2 (5 bases). Germline V lookup: CDR1 MNHEY, CDR2 SVGAGI. This CDR3 has 14 residues. V was cut by 2 bases and J by 10 bases, with 17 bases left in between. CDR3 region: CASSYPGSPRGQYF. The CDR3 DNA sequence: TGTGCCAGCAGTTACCCGGGGTCCCCCCGGGGCCAGTACTTC.

This chain joins TRBV27 and TRBJ2-1; a weak D match, TRBD2 (6 bases). CDR3 length: 15 residues. V lost 6 bases and J lost 6, with 18 bases in between. In germline, CDR1 is MNHEY, CDR2 SMNVEV (reference sequence). CDR3 sequence: CASRLTGTAFNEQFF. CDR3 sequence (DNA): TGTGCCAGCAGGTTAACCGGGACTGCCTTCAATGAGCAGTTCTTC.

This rearrangement joins TRBV25-1 to TRBJ2-7, with 9 positions matching TRBD1. The CDR3 totals 13 residues. Germline V gene sequence: CDR1 MGHDK, CDR2 SYGVNS. V was pared by 7 bases and J by 4 bases, with 5 bases of the junction left unmatched. The CDR3 here is CASKGTGFYEQYF. The DNA of the CDR3 is TGTGCCAGCAAGGGGACAGGGTTTTACGAGCAGTACTTC.

On this clonotype itself: At one of its ends the junction is not consistent with the germline gene, which may arise from a read error. V and J are TRBV6-5 and TRBJ2-7, with D unclear. CDR3 length: 12 amino acids. Germline V gene data show CDR1 as MNHEY and CDR2 as SVGAGI. The CDR3 sequence: CASSYLGSQESF. The CDR3 nucleotides read TGTGCCAGCAGTTACTTAGGATCGCAGGAAAGCTTC.

This clonotype has more than one count but fewer than ten. The V call is TRBV5-1, the J call TRBJ2-7; D possibly matches TRBD1 or TRBD2 (5 bases each). Germline V gene data show CDR1 as SGHRS and CDR2 as YFSETQ. Trimming left V 4 bases short and J 0 bases short, with 14 bases between. The CDR3 is 15 residues long. The CDR3 DNA is TGCGCCAGCAGCGCCGGGACGACGAGCTCCTACGAGCAGTACTTC. Translation: CASSAGTTSSYEQYF.

The rearrangement joins TRBV10-3 to TRBJ2-7; the D call may be TRBD1 or TRBD2 (5 bases each). Germline V gives CDR1 ENHRY, CDR2 SYGVKD. The CDR3 covers 14 residues. V was shortened by 5 bases and J by 7 bases, with 18 bases between the two germline ends. This chain's CDR3 is CAISSGLGVSEQYF. DNA of the CDR3: TGTGCCATCAGTTCCGGGTTGGGGGTTTCGGAGCAGTACTTC.

There are many counts of this clonotype. The chain is built from TRBV7-3 and TRBJ1-1; D unresolved. CDR3 size: 14 residues. Trimming shortened V by 4 bases and J by 2 bases, and 11 bases separated the two germline ends. Germline-derived CDR1 and CDR2 are SGHTA and FQGTGA. The CDR3 spells CASSSDGVNTEAFF. CDR3 nucleotide sequence: TGTGCCAGCAGCTCGGACGGTGTTAACACTGAAGCTTTCTTT. The complete variable domain, with remaining parts taken from reference TRBV7-3 and TRBJ1-1, reads GAGVSQTPSNKVTEKGKYVELRCDPISGHTALYWYRQSLGQGPEFLIYFQGTGAADDSGLPNDRFFAVRPEGSVSTLKIQRTERGDSAVYLCASSSDGVNTEAFFGQGTRLTVV.

This rearrangement joins TRBV7-9 to TRBJ1-1; D is uncertain. The CDR3 totals 15 residues. V dropped 1 base and J dropped 0 bases, with 9 bases sitting between them. Per germline, CDR1 SEHNR and CDR2 FQNEAQ (reference sequence). This chain's CDR3 is CASSLGQAMNTEAFF. In nucleotides, the CDR3 is TGTGCCAGCAGCTTAGGGCAGGCAATGAACACTGAAGCTTTCTTT.

This clonotype was seen only a few times. V and J are TRBV7-8 and TRBJ1-2; 8 nucleotides align to TRBD1. This CDR3 region has 16 residues. Trimming removed 4 bases from V and 4 bases from J; junction bases left unmatched: 11. Germline CDR1 SGHVS, CDR2 FQNEAQ. CDR3 residues: CASSYPGQGKGYGYTF. In DNA form, the CDR3 reads TGTGCCAGCAGCTACCCTGGACAGGGCAAGGGCTATGGCTACACCTTC.

This clonotype was observed a few times. This chain links TRBV6-1 with TRBJ2-7, with D unclear. Trimming pared 6 bases from V and 2 bases from J, leaving 11 bases between. Germline CDR1 and CDR2: MNHNS and SASEGT. This CDR3 has 13 residues. The CDR3 sequence is CASRVPETYEQYF. DNA of the CDR3: TGTGCCAGCAGAGTTCCGGAGACCTACGAGCAGTACTTC.

J is TRBJ1-5 and V is TRBV5-1, with D perhaps matching TRBD1 (6 bases). The CDR3 runs to 16 residues. V lost 0 bases and J lost 2, with 12 bases in between. From germline, CDR1 is SGHRS and CDR2 YFSETQ. The CDR3, as DNA: TGCGCCAGCAGCTTGGAGGCAGGGGTTGGCAATCAGCCCCAGCATTTT. It translates to CASSLEAGVGNQPQHF.

The rearrangement links TRBV7-8 to TRBJ2-3, with TRBD2 identical over 12 bases. CDR1 is SGHVS, CDR2 FQNEAQ, per germline. This CDR3 region has 17 residues. V lost 5 bases to trimming and J lost 5 bases; unmatched junction nucleotides: 11. CDR3 region: CASSPRLAGERLDTQYF. The CDR3 nucleotides read TGTGCCAGCAGCCCTCGACTAGCGGGGGAGCGTTTAGATACGCAGTATTTT.

This CDR3 reads CASSLDAWTGERNEQFF. CDR3 nucleotides: TGTGCCAGCAGCTTGGATGCGTGGACAGGGGAAAGGAATGAGCAGTTCTTC. J is TRBJ2-1 and V is TRBV5-5; TRBD1 matches at 9 bases. The CDR3 sequence is 17 residues long. Germline V CDR1 and CDR2: SGHKS, YYEKEE (reference sequence). The junction had 11 bases not matched to a gene; V was cut back by 0 bases and J by 7 bases.

In its sample, this clonotype was seen a few times. The rearrangement joins TRBV27 to TRBJ2-7, with 9 bases aligning to TRBD1. There are 17 residues in the CDR3. CDR1 and CDR2 from the germline V gene are MNHEY and SMNVEV (reference sequence). Trimming removed 0 bases from V and 2 bases from J; junction bases left unmatched: 8. CDR3 in DNA: TGTGCCAGCAGTTTATCCACCCGGGACAGGGTCCCCTACGAGCAGTACTTC. It encodes CASSLSTRDRVPYEQYF.

This clonotype has a handful of counts. V gene TRBV12-3 or TRBV12-4 combines with J gene TRBJ2-3; D might be TRBD2 (5 bases). V dropped 4 bases and J dropped 2 bases, with 13 bases sitting between them. The CDR3 length is 15 residues. CDR3 sequence (DNA): TGTGCCAGCAGTTCGGCCGGGAAGACCACAGATACGCAGTATTTT. Its protein product is CASSSAGKTTDTQYF.

The table lists this clonotype with many counts. The V call is TRBV20-1, the J call TRBJ1-3, with D unresolved. The CDR3 spans 14 residues. V lost 1 base and J lost 2, with 9 bases in between. CDR1 DFQATT and CDR2 SNEGSKA come from the germline V gene (reference sequence). In nucleotides, the CDR3 is TGCAGTGCTAGAGTGGGTACAGCTGGAAACACCATATATTTT. Protein sequence: CSARVGTAGNTIYF.

This clonotype occurred a few times. The chain joins TRBV10-3 to TRBJ1-2; D is undetermined. This CDR3 is 13 amino acids long. Looked up from germline, CDR1 is ENHRY and CDR2 is SYGVKD. V was clipped by 2 bases and J by 2 bases, with 6 bases between them. CDR3: CAISETLNYGYTF. CDR3 bases: TGTGCCATCAGTGAGACATTAAACTATGGCTACACCTTC.

This clonotype was seen only a few times. V usage is TRBV7-8 and J usage is TRBJ1-1, with 8 positions matching TRBD1. J was trimmed by 3 bases and V by 2 bases; bases with no gene match: 14. The germline CDR1 and CDR2 sequences are SGHVS and FQNEAQ. This CDR3 has 18 amino acids. The CDR3 loop reads CASSLRRTGFGSDTEAFF. In DNA, the CDR3 is TGTGCCAGCAGCTTACGGAGGACAGGGTTTGGATCGGACACTGAAGCTTTCTTT.

The chain joins TRBV7-6 to TRBJ2-1; TRBD2 matches at 11 bases. J lost 7 bases, V lost 3 bases, and 8 bases had no gene match. This CDR3 is built from 16 residues. CDR1 is SGHVS and CDR2 is FNYEAQ in the germline V gene. The chain's CDR3 is CASSFLTSGILNEQFF. The CDR3 DNA sequence: TGTGCCAGCAGCTTCTTGACTAGCGGGATTTTAAATGAGCAGTTCTTC.

Regarding this clonotype: The junction differs from germline at one of its ends, possibly a read error. J is TRBJ2-3 and V is TRBV2; no reliable D call. Germline CDR1 SNHLY, CDR2 FYNNEI. The CDR3 has 12 residues. CDR3 DNA sequence: TGCGCCAGCACCCTGGGTGGAGATACGCAGTATTTT. Translation gives CASTLGGDTQYF.

CDR3 sequence (DNA): TGCGCCAGCAGCCTCACGCCTGAAGCCTACAATGAGCAGTTCTTC. It is translated as CASSLTPEAYNEQFF. The rearrangement uses TRBV5-1 and TRBJ2-1, with D unclear. This CDR3 region has 15 residues. V shed 4 bases and J shed 2 bases, with 13 bases lying between them. Per germline, CDR1 SGHRS and CDR2 YFSETQ.

The gene calls are TRBV6-2 or TRBV6-3 and TRBJ1-1, with D tentatively TRBD1 (5 bases). CDR1 and CDR2 (germline): MNHEY, SVGEGT. This CDR3 region has 16 residues. V shed 2 bases and J shed 4 bases, with 17 bases lying between them. The chain's CDR3 is CASSYPVGDGGTEAFF. The CDR3 DNA follows: TGTGCCAGCAGTTACCCCGTAGGGGACGGGGGCACTGAAGCTTTCTTT.

The chain carries TRBV20-1 and TRBJ2-1; D is perhaps TRBD2 (5 bases). CDR1 and CDR2 (germline): DFQATT, SNEGSKA (reference sequence). Trimming shortened V by 0 bases and J by 7 bases, and 16 bases separated the two germline ends. This CDR3 spans 15 amino acids. CDR3 nucleotide sequence: TGCAGTGCTAGAGACCCCGGGGTAGCGAGGAATGAGCAGTTCTTC. Amino acid sequence: CSARDPGVARNEQFF.

In its sample, this clonotype was seen many times. The V call is TRBV7-2, the J call TRBJ2-3, with D hard to call. Germline V lookup: CDR1 SGHTA, CDR2 FQGNSA. The CDR3 contains 14 residues. Trimming removed 7 bases at V and 0 bases at J, with 11 bases between. The CDR3 spells CASTRGASTDTQYF. CDR3 DNA: TGTGCCAGCACTCGCGGCGCTAGCACAGATACGCAGTATTTT.

This clonotype was seen ten or more times. The V and J genes are TRBV12-3 or TRBV12-4 and TRBJ2-3; TRBD2 is a possible D gene (6 bases). V was cut by 5 bases and J by 0 bases, with 12 bases left in between. The CDR3 is made up of 15 amino acids. Written as DNA, the CDR3 is TGTGCCAGCAGTCGTCGGGACTTTAGCACAGATACGCAGTATTTT. Amino acid sequence: CASSRRDFSTDTQYF.

The chain uses TRBV10-3 and TRBJ1-6, with D hard to call. This CDR3 region has 13 residues. Per germline, CDR1 ENHRY and CDR2 SYGVKD. Trimming pared 0 bases from V and 9 bases from J, leaving 6 bases between. The CDR3 region has the DNA TGTGCCATCAGTGAGTCGAAGGGTTCACCCCTCCACTTT. It codes for CAISESKGSPLHF.

V gene TRBV7-2 combines with J gene TRBJ1-2; TRBD1 matches at 8 bases. The V gene's germline CDR1 is SGHTA and CDR2 FQGNSA. The CDR3 spans 14 residues. V shed 4 bases, J shed 4 bases, and the junction held 5 bases outside the gene matches. The CDR3 loop is CASSSSGQGYGYTF. Written as DNA, the CDR3 is TGTGCCAGCAGCTCCAGTGGACAGGGCTATGGCTACACCTTC.